Listed here are 20 T cell receptor beta chains from one sample, sequenced in a study of cytomegalovirus exposure and HLA in healthy donors. The primer mix had 60 Vbeta and 13 Jbeta primers. Some clones are missing from TCRdb's copy, which holds only in-frame ones; the method was immunoSEQ multiplex PCR. The sample contains approximately 220,000 clones, around 76% of which appear only once. Sequences were obtained from PBMCs. The receptors were gathered from a man between 18 and 29 years old in good health and CMV-seronegative.

Concerning this clone: At one of its ends the junction is not consistent with the germline gene, which may arise from a read error. The chain combines TRBV4-2 with TRBJ2-1; TRBD1 aligns across 11 bases. CDR1 and CDR2 (germline): LGHNA, YNFKEQ. The CDR3 loop spans 15 amino acids. The chain's CDR3 is CASSQPWDRGNEQFF. CDR3 sequence (DNA): TGTGCCAGCAGCCAACCCTGGGACAGGGGGAATGAGCAATTCTTC.

The chain employs TRBV5-1 and TRBJ1-1, with D tentatively TRBD1 (6 bases). The CDR3 extends over 14 amino acids. V was shortened by 2 bases and J by 3 bases, with 11 bases between the two germline ends. Germline assignment: CDR1 SGHRS and CDR2 YFSETQ. CDR3 sequence reads: CASSFTGFDTEAFF. The CDR3 bases are TGCGCCAGCAGCTTTACAGGGTTCGACACTGAAGCTTTCTTT.

J is TRBJ1-2 and V is TRBV30, with 8 bases that match TRBD1. This CDR3 has 15 residues. Germline loops: CDR1 GTSNPN, CDR2 SVGIG (reference sequence). Trimming took 3 bases from V and 3 from J; bases not matched to a gene: 9. In DNA form, the CDR3 reads TGTGCCTGGAGAGGTACAGGGGGATACGACTATGGCTACACCTTC. As protein: CAWRGTGGYDYGYTF. Variable domain in full (rest from reference TRBV30 and TRBJ1-2): SQTIHQWPATLVQPVGSPLSLECTVEGTSNPNLYWYRQAAGRGLQLLFYSVGIGQISSEVPQNLSASRPQDRQFILSSKKLLLSDSGFYLCAWRGTGGYDYGYTFGSGTRLTVV.

This clone was seen once. The genes are TRBV10-2 and TRBJ2-3; 8 bases agree with TRBD2. After removal of 3 bases from V and 2 bases from J, the junction contained 7 bases not matched to a gene. The germline gives CDR1 WSHSY, CDR2 SAAADI. This CDR3 is built from 16 residues. CDR3 nucleotide sequence: TGCGCCAGCAGTGAAGGTAGCGGGATAGCCACAGATACGCAGTATTTT. Protein product: CASSEGSGIATDTQYF.

J is TRBJ1-6 and V is TRBV30; unclear D gene. CDR3 length: 17 residues. Germline values: CDR1 GTSNPN, CDR2 SVGIG (reference sequence). V lost 1 base and J lost 9, with 22 bases in between. CDR3 coding DNA: TGTGCCTGGAGTGAGACGGCGGGCCCTCTCATCGGTTCACCCCTCCACTTT. As protein: CAWSETAGPLIGSPLHF. Full variable domain (missing parts from reference TRBV30 and TRBJ1-6): SQTIHQWPATLVQPVGSPLSLECTVEGTSNPNLYWYRQAAGRGLQLLFYSVGIGQISSEVPQNLSASRPQDRQFILSSKKLLLSDSGFYLCAWSETAGPLIGSPLHFGNGTRLTVT.

V and J are TRBV4-1 and TRBJ2-7; 14 nucleotides agree with TRBD2. The V gene's germline CDR1 is MGHRA and CDR2 YSYEKL. The CDR3 covers 15 residues. The V and J ends lost 3 bases and 2 bases, in that order; junction bases with no gene match: 0. CDR3 loop: CASSQTSGRAYEQYF. The CDR3 DNA follows: TGCGCCAGCAGCCAGACTAGCGGGAGGGCCTACGAGCAGTACTTC.

The chain links TRBV5-1 to TRBJ2-7, with TRBD1 matching 7 bases. CDR3 size: 15 residues. Germline CDR1 SGHRS, CDR2 YFSETQ. The V gene end was trimmed by 4 bases and the J gene end by 3 bases; junction bases not matched to a gene: 10. The CDR3 coding sequence is TGCGCCAGCAGCCCACGGGACAGAGGAATCTACGAGCAGTACTTC. Protein product: CASSPRDRGIYEQYF.

This clone was counted only a few times. The chain links TRBV30 to TRBJ2-5, with 7 positions matching TRBD1. After removal of 5 bases from V and 5 bases from J, the junction contained 11 bases not matched to a gene. The CDR3 is 14 amino acids. Germline V lookup: CDR1 GTSNPN, CDR2 SVGIG (reference sequence). The CDR3 region has the DNA TGTGCCTGGGTAGGGGGCTGGGGTGTTGAGACCCAGTACTTC. Protein product: CAWVGGWGVETQYF. The full variable domain, completed using reference TRBV30 and TRBJ2-5, is SQTIHQWPATLVQPVGSPLSLECTVEGTSNPNLYWYRQAAGRGLQLLFYSVGIGQISSEVPQNLSASRPQDRQFILSSKKLLLSDSGFYLCAWVGGWGVETQYFGPGTRLLVL.

The rearrangement uses TRBV30 and TRBJ1-5; a possible D gene is TRBD1 (6 bases). This CDR3 has 16 residues. V was shortened by 0 bases and J by 0 bases, with 12 bases between the two germline ends. Germline V gene data show CDR1 as GTSNPN and CDR2 as SVGIG (reference sequence). The CDR3 DNA follows: TGTGCCTGGAGTGTACAGGGTGGAAATAGCAATCAGCCCCAGCATTTT. Protein product: CAWSVQGGNSNQPQHF.

The chain uses TRBV28 and TRBJ2-1; TRBD2 aligns across 10 bases. Germline assignment: CDR1 MDHEN and CDR2 SYDVKM. This CDR3 has 16 residues. The V and J ends lost 5 bases and 4 bases, in that order; junction bases with no gene match: 8. CDR3 DNA sequence: TGTGCCAGCAGTGGTCTAGCGGGAGTTGGTTACAATGAGCAGTTCTTC. Its translation: CASSGLAGVGYNEQFF.

V usage is TRBV9 and J usage is TRBJ2-1, with a tentative D call TRBD2 (5 bases). Germline CDR1 is SGDLS and CDR2 is YYNGEE. The CDR3 length is 16 residues. The germline V and J ends were trimmed by 0 bases and 3 bases, with 13 bases remaining between them. The CDR3 here is CASSVAYGLLYNEQFF. The CDR3 DNA is TGTGCCAGCAGCGTAGCTTACGGACTTCTCTACAATGAGCAGTTCTTC. Full variable domain (remainder filled in from reference TRBV9 and TRBJ2-1): DSGVTQTPKHLITATGQRVTLRCSPRSGDLSVYWYQQSLDQGLQFLIQYYNGEERAKGNILERFSAQQFPDLHSELNLSSLELGDSALYFCASSVAYGLLYNEQFFGPGTRLTVL.

The chain employs TRBV20-1 and TRBJ1-2; D remains ambiguous. CDR3 length equals 11 residues. Trimming left V 3 bases short and J 8 bases short, with 10 bases between. Germline CDR1 DFQATT, CDR2 SNEGSKA (reference sequence). CDR3 in amino acids: CSARWRLGYTF. CDR3 bases: TGCAGTGCTAGGTGGAGGCTCGGCTACACCTTC.

This clone was seen a single time. This rearrangement joins TRBV15 to TRBJ2-7; maybe TRBD1 (5 bases). Germline V gene sequence: CDR1 LNHNV, CDR2 YYDKDF (reference sequence). Trimming pared 4 bases from V and 1 base from J, leaving 8 bases between. This CDR3 is 13 amino acids long. Written as DNA, the CDR3 is TGTGCCACCAGCAACGACAGATCCTACGAGCAGTACTTC. It specifies CATSNDRSYEQYF.

The V gene is TRBV6-1, the J gene TRBJ1-1; TRBD1 agrees at 7 bases. The CDR3 is 14 residues long. In germline, CDR1 is MNHNS, CDR2 SASEGT. Losses at the gene ends were 6 bases for V and 0 bases for J; bases not matched to a gene: 4. This CDR3 reads CASSGTALNTEAFF. The DNA of the CDR3 is TGTGCCAGCAGCGGGACAGCCCTGAACACTGAAGCTTTCTTT.

The V gene is TRBV28, the J gene TRBJ2-3; perhaps TRBD2 as D (6 bases). Germline V gene data show CDR1 as MDHEN and CDR2 as SYDVKM. The V and J ends lost 3 bases and 0 bases respectively, with 25 bases between them. CDR3 length equals 20 residues. As DNA, the CDR3 is TGTGCCAGCAGTTTTTCTTCATGGGGGACCGGGGGTACGAGCACAGATACGCAGTATTTT. This translates into CASSFSSWGTGGTSTDTQYF. The variable domain in full, completed from reference TRBV28 and TRBJ2-3, reads DVKVTQSSRYLVKRTGEKVFLECVQDMDHENMFWYRQDPGLGLRLIYFSYDVKMKEKGDIPEGYSVSREKKERFSLILESASTNQTSMYLCASSFSSWGTGGTSTDTQYFGPGTRLTVL.

The CDR3 region is CASSLERDPMNTEAFF. The CDR3 DNA sequence: TGTGCCAGCAGCCTAGAGAGGGATCCTATGAACACTGAAGCTTTCTTT. The chain is built from TRBV11-1 and TRBJ1-1, with no clear D. Trimming cost V 5 bases and J 0 bases, with 16 bases left between them. Germline loops: CDR1 SGHAT, CDR2 FQDESV (reference sequence). CDR3 size: 16 residues.

V usage is TRBV5-1 and J usage is TRBJ2-7; 7 bases match TRBD1. Germline V gene sequence: CDR1 SGHRS, CDR2 YFSETQ. V lost 4 bases to trimming and J lost 3 bases; unmatched junction nucleotides: 4. The CDR3 spans 13 residues. CDR3 nucleotides: TGCGCCAGCAGCCCCAGGGGGAGCTACGAGCAGTACTTC. Its translation is CASSPRGSYEQYF.

This clone has only one observation. The chain has TRBV19 and TRBJ1-4; D gene ambiguous. Germline V lookup: CDR1 LNHDA, CDR2 SQIVND (reference sequence). V was pared by 10 bases and J by 4 bases, with 19 bases between. This CDR3 spans 15 amino acids. CDR3 sequence (DNA): TGTGCCACTAAGATGTTGTGGGAGCGTAATGAAAAACTGTTTTTT. Translation gives CATKMLWERNEKLFF.

This clone was counted a single time. V and J are TRBV28 and TRBJ2-5; D is uncertain. The DNA end favors TRBJ2-7, so the J call may be wrong. CDR3 length: 12 amino acids. CDR1 and CDR2 from the germline V gene are MDHEN and SYDVKM. The DNA for the CDR3 is TGTGCCAGCAGTTTACCCCCCCACGAGCAGTACTTC. Protein product: CASSLPPHEQYF.

The table lists this clone with a few counts. CDR3 in amino acids: CASRSTGPVNQPQHF. In DNA, the CDR3 is TGTGCCAGCAGGTCGACAGGACCCGTCAATCAGCCCCAGCATTTT. The rearrangement joins TRBV2 to TRBJ1-5, with D possibly matching TRBD1 (6 bases). Trimming took 6 bases from V and 3 from J, leaving 15 bases between them. CDR3 length: 15 amino acids. CDR1 is SNHLY, CDR2 FYNNEI, per germline.